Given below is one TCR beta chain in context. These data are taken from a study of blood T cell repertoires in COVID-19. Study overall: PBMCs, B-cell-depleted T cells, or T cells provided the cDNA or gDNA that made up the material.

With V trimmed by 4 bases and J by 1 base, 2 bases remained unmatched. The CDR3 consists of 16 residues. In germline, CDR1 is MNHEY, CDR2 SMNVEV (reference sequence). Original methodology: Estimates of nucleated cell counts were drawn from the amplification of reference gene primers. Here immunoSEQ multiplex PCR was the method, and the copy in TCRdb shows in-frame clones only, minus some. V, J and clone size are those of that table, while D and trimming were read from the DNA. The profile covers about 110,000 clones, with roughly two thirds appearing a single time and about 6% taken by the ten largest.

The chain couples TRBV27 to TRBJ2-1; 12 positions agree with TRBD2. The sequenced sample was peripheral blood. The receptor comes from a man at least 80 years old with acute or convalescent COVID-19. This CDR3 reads CASSSLAGGSYNEQFF. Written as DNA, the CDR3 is TGTGCCAGCAGTTCCCTAGCGGGAGGGTCCTACAATGAGCAGTTCTTC.